This T cell receptor (beta chain) was retrieved from a study of CD8+CD57+ T cells in acquired aplastic anemia. The wider study: On average, sorted CD4+ and CD8+ cells gave approximately 3.1 ug of DNA. Average CD4+ read depth in healthy donors was roughly 10 million reads. Study-wide results and caveats: Around 29 shared CD8+ CDR3s appeared highly expressed within patients' immunodominant clones. Patients and controls had CD8+ Simpson's diversity values that were not significantly distinct.

CDR1 is SGHRS, CDR2 YFSETQ, per germline. This CDR3 comprises 14 residues. Unmatched junction bases numbered 0, after V lost 1 base and J lost 7 bases. In its sample, this clonotype was seen many times. The antigen is not known. Genomic DNA acted as the template from which TCR beta VDJ combination and CDR3 sequence profiling were carried out. TCRdb re-called the reads through MiXCR, storing one row per CDR3 protein. This table has around 170,000 distinct CDR3 sequences, roughly half appearing once. The TCR was taken from a human donor in good health. The chain uses TRBV5-1 and TRBJ2-1; 12 bases fit TRBD2. The specimen was sorted CD4+, CD8+, or CD8+CD57+ T cells (not recorded which) from PBMCs. The chain's CDR3 is CASSLLAGGNEQFF. In DNA form, the CDR3 reads TGCGCCAGCAGCTTGCTAGCGGGAGGGAATGAGCAGTTCTTC.